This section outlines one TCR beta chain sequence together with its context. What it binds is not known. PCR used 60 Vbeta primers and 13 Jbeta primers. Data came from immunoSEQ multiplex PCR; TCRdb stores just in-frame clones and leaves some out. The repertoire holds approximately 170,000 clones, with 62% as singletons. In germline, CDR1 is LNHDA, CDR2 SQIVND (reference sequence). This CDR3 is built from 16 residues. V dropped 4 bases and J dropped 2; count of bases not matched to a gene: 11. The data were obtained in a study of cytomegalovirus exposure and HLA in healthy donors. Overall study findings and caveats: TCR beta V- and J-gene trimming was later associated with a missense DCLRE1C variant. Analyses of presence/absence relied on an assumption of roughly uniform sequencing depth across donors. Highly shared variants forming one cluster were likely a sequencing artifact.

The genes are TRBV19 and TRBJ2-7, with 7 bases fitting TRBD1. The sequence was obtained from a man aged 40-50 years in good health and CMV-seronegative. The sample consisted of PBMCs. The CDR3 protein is CASSSAKGQPTYEQYF. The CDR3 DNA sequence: TGTGCCAGTAGTAGCGCCAAGGGACAGCCAACCTACGAGCAGTACTTC.